This T cell receptor (beta chain) was sequenced for a study of T cell responses to AZD1222 COVID-19 vaccine. The V and J ends lost 0 bases and 7 bases, in that order; junction bases with no gene match: 7. Germline values: CDR1 MNHEY, CDR2 SVGAGI. This CDR3 is 15 amino acids long. Repertoires were generated with immunoSEQ multiplex PCR, while TCRdb's copy carries only in-frame clones and drops some. The sample consists of approximately 150,000 clones, roughly 87% of them appearing once. Broader study findings: The repertoires were collected only after the peak T cell response.

Of note for this clone: Its target is unknown.

Pooled samples include second doses given at about 4 or 12 weeks. The sequenced sample was peripheral blood, obtained 28 days after the second AZD1222 dose. The rearrangement links TRBV6-5 to TRBJ1-2, with TRBD1 matching 8 bases. The TCR was taken from an adult who received the AZD1222 COVID-19 vaccine. The CDR3, as DNA: TGTGCCAGCAGTTACTCCGGGACAGGAGGGTCTGGCTACACCTTC. Translated, it gives CASSYSGTGGSGYTF.